This TCR beta chain was found in a study of CD8 T cells in Susac syndrome. In regard to this clonotype: Germline and junction disagree at one end, which may indicate a read error.

RNA in amounts of roughly 0.45 to 1 ug was reverse transcribed with random hexamers. Multiplex PCR with immunoSEQ amplified the TCR beta CDR3 across 54 Vbeta and 13 Jbeta. TCRdb ran MiXCR on the immunoSEQ multiplex PCR reads and lists one entry per CDR3 protein. The data show over 200,000 distinct CDR3 sequences, more than 85% seen once. Germline V CDR1 and CDR2: MNHEY, SVGAGI. This CDR3 contains 15 residues. TCR beta was sequenced from blood CD8+ and CD4+ T cells. TEMRA cells underwent FACS enrichment and CD8+ and CD4+ T cells underwent negative isolation. This receptor was taken from a human donor with multiple sclerosis. V and J are TRBV6-5 and TRBJ1-5; TRBD1 might be the D (5 bases). Source material: CD4+ T cells from PBMCs. The CDR3 nucleotides are TGTGCCAGCCGTTACGGGGAGGAGGGGATTCGGCCCCAGCATTTT. Translated, it gives CASRYGEEGIRPQHF.